This record looks at one TCR beta chain sequence and its context. What this receptor recognizes is not known. Per-base qualities were not stored, and no clone one base away is much larger. This entry belongs to a study of shared clonotypes between healthy human individuals (dated by TCRdb to the early 2020s). For the study in its entirety: Three men and two women, aged 18 to 49 years, made up the cohort. To estimate repertoire size and how much clonotypes are shared between individuals, the study performed deep sequencing of blood TCR repertoires from a few healthy adults. Each donor's leukapheresis produced roughly between roughly 0.85 and 9 billion PBMCs. For each donor, CD4 naive and CD4 memory were each given three plates, CD8 naive was given two plates, and CD8 memory was given one plate. To increase sequencing depth and limit assay-specific biases, TCR repertoire library preparation and sequencing were carried out by different laboratories using diverse techniques.

Compared with germline, V lacks 6 bases and J lacks 4 bases; bases without a gene match: 7. The CDR3 numbers 14 residues from cysteine through phenylalanine. CDR3 DNA only is kept here, 42 bases in frame from base 1. CDR1 and CDR2, per the germline V gene (reference sequence), are SGHNT and YYREEE. The donors were healthy, HIV-negative adults who had no recently reported acute infections or vaccinations. Every donor was a Caucasian adult living in Nashville, Tennessee, USA. CD4+ T cells were enriched through magnetic negative selection, after which naive cells were positively selected on CD45RA and the remaining negative fraction served as the memory subset. After blood collection by leukapheresis, PBMCs were isolated using Ficoll-Histopaque density gradient centrifugation and then cryopreserved in the vapor phase of liquid nitrogen. Purity and quantity of every magnetically sorted T cell population were checked by analytical flow cytometry. Genomic DNA was isolated from every sorted fraction and measured by UV absorbance on a Nanodrop 2000c.

The research as a whole found: Compared with non-shared clonotypes, clonotypes shared by all four sorted-subset donors had higher generation probabilities. When several donors were compared, the shared fraction of clonotypes was around 5% for naive CD4, around 3.6% for naive CD8, more than 2% for memory CD4, and around 0.4% for memory CD8. The small number of donors limited the genetic and exposure-history diversity represented. Incomplete sequencing was indicated by rarefaction of sorted-subset datasets, despite the large sequencing depth. Naive subsets generally had larger estimated clonotype richness than memory subsets. Sampling was limited to blood, and TCR repertoires in tissue likely differ from TCR repertoires in blood. Pairwise subsampling led to the expectation that sequencing depth would affect the degree of clonotype sharing among donors.

TCR CDR3 regions were amplified from genomic DNA by multiplex PCR using the deep immunoSEQ assay. For each cell subset, the extracted genomic DNA was distributed evenly across all wells of several immunoSEQ 96-well plates, and each plate served as one replicate. Each replicate PCR for sorted subsets received around 200 ng genomic DNA, equal to 28,000 or so T cell genomes. The purified libraries were quantified using a Qubit 3.0 fluorometer, sized with a Bioanalyzer 2100, and then quantified again using the KAPA Library Quantification kit. Every immunoSEQ 96-well plate was sequenced on a separate single-read 150-cycle Illumina NextSeq 550 flow cell. The original methods were these. Because only junctional sequences without quality scores were contained in the immunoSEQ output, filtering matching that applied to full-length reads could not be performed. To assign V/J genes and CDR3, sequences were annotated against IMGT germline references using PyIR, a Python wrapper for IgBLAST v1.9. Reads with weak V/J assignments (E-value above 1e-6), missing CDR3, stop codons, out-of-frame junctions, or ambiguous translated residues were removed. V3J clonotypes were defined as sequences sharing the same inferred V gene, J gene, and CDR3 amino acid sequence. To compute the percentage overlap between repertoires, the number of shared unique clonotypes was divided by the size of the smaller repertoire. Repertoire richness was assessed with RTK rarefaction, the Chao1 estimator, and Recon v2.1 estimates of unobserved clonotypes. For all TCRbeta clonotypes obtained by the gDNA method from a handful of donors, generation probabilities were computed with OLGA. The immuneACCESS repertoire file appears here via TCRdb, limited to in-frame rearrangements. These files lack a portion of the clones; in checked studies, under half of the deficit traces to unresolved V genes, and the cause of the others is not known. V, J and clone size were drawn from that table, and D and trimming were deduced from the DNA. In all, the sample holds millions of clones, and 85% to 95% of those were seen once. The ten top clones hold 0.1% to 0.15% of the sample.

Recombination connected TRBV5-4 to TRBJ2-7; 10 bases in the middle match TRBD1. The TCR was taken from a young man in good health. The sample comprised naive CD4+ T cells sorted from blood. Explained via the paper, the cell subset or site label denotes: CD45RA+ positively selected. The nucleotides are TGTGCCAGCACTAGGACAGGGGGGAGTTACGAGCAGTACTTC. This codes for CASTRTGGSYEQYF.